The next 19 T cell receptor beta chains were all read from a single sample in a study of blood T cell repertoires in COVID-19. The data were produced by immunoSEQ multiplex PCR, yet TCRdb's version contains in-frame clones alone and is incomplete. This table holds roughly 350,000 clones, around nine tenths found once. Sequenced sample: peripheral blood. These receptor sequences come from a young woman who had recovered from COVID-19.

The chain couples TRBV2 to TRBJ1-5; a weak D match, TRBD1 (5 bases). Germline V gene sequence: CDR1 SNHLY, CDR2 FYNNEI. V was shortened by 10 bases and J by 6 bases, with 22 bases between the two germline ends. The CDR3 is made up of 15 amino acids. The CDR3 spells CANFVYQGVGQPQHF. CDR3 in DNA: TGTGCCAACTTTGTTTATCAAGGGGTTGGTCAGCCCCAGCATTTT. The full variable domain, in which reference TRBV2 and TRBJ1-5 provide the parts outside the CDR3, is EPEVTQTPSHQVTQMGQEVILRCVPISNHLYFYWYRQILGQKVEFLVSFYNNEISEKSEIFDDQFSVERPDGSNFTLKIRSTKLEDSAMYFCANFVYQGVGQPQHFGDGTRLSIL.

The CDR3 DNA follows: TGTGCCAGCAGCTTATCGTGGGCAGGAGGAAACACCATATATTTT. Its protein is CASSLSWAGGNTIYF. The V gene is TRBV7-8, the J gene TRBJ1-3, with D hard to call. The CDR3 is made up of 15 amino acids. V was trimmed by 2 bases and J by 4 bases, leaving 12 bases between them. Germline CDR1 is SGHVS and CDR2 is FQNEAQ. The full variable domain, completed using reference TRBV7-8 and TRBJ1-3, is GAGVSQSPRYKVAKRGQDVALRCDPISGHVSLFWYQQALGQGPEFLTYFQNEAQLDKSGLPSDRFFAERPEGSVSTLKIQRTQQEDSAVYLCASSLSWAGGNTIYFGEGSWLTVV.

This clone was found once. This rearrangement joins TRBV7-9 to TRBJ1-4, with TRBD1 matching 7 bases. This CDR3 contains 15 residues. Unmatched junction bases numbered 11, after V lost 5 bases and J lost 8 bases. In germline, CDR1 is SEHNR, CDR2 FQNEAQ (reference sequence). The CDR3 region has the DNA TGTGCCAGCAGCGCGACAGGGACCTTGGGGGAAAAACTGTTTTTT. Its protein is CASSATGTLGEKLFF.

The genes are TRBV2 and TRBJ2-5; TRBD1 matches 10 bases. Germline values: CDR1 SNHLY, CDR2 FYNNEI. This CDR3 has 14 amino acids. Trimming removed 6 bases from V and 5 bases from J; junction bases left unmatched: 6. CDR3 loop: CASSQDRGKETQYF. CDR3 nucleotides: TGTGCCAGCAGCCAGGACAGGGGGAAGGAGACCCAGTACTTC.

The chain has TRBV29-1 and TRBJ2-1; D remains unclear. The length of the CDR3 is 13 residues. V gave up 4 bases and J gave up 2 bases, with 9 bases separating them. CDR1 and CDR2 from the germline V gene are SQVTM and ANQGSEA. CDR3 nucleotide sequence: TGCAGCGTTGCGGCGGCCCCCTACAATGAGCAGTTCTTC. Translation gives CSVAAAPYNEQFF.

The chain carries TRBV20-1 and TRBJ1-6; no clear D gene. V lost 3 bases, J lost 7 bases, and 10 bases lay in between. This CDR3 has 13 amino acids. Germline loops: CDR1 DFQATT, CDR2 SNEGSKA (reference sequence). CDR3 DNA: TGCAGTGCTAGTACAGCCTTGAATTCACCCCTCCACTTT. Its translation: CSASTALNSPLHF.

The rearrangement links TRBV6-5 to TRBJ1-6; D unresolved. This CDR3 has 12 amino acids. Trimming took off 6 bases at V and 10 bases at J, with 10 bases between the two ends. CDR1 is MNHEY, CDR2 SVGAGI, per germline. The DNA of the CDR3 is TGTGCCAGCAGGGCAGGAGGATCACCCCTCCACTTT. It is translated as CASRAGGSPLHF.

The chain employs TRBV2 and TRBJ1-1, with 7 bases fitting TRBD1. V gave up 2 bases and J gave up 0 bases; unmatched junction bases: 3. The germline CDR1 and CDR2 sequences are SNHLY and FYNNEI. There are 15 residues in the CDR3. CDR3 amino acids: CASSELGQLNTEAFF. The CDR3 bases are TGTGCCAGCAGTGAATTGGGACAGTTGAACACTGAAGCTTTCTTT.

The J gene is TRBJ1-2, the V gene TRBV9; D gene ambiguous. There are 16 residues in the CDR3. V was pared by 0 bases and J by 6 bases, with 18 bases between. Germline loops: CDR1 SGDLS, CDR2 YYNGEE. CDR3 DNA: TGTGCCAGCAGCGTAGAAGAGGATACCCGGGTACATGGCTACACCTTC. Its translation is CASSVEEDTRVHGYTF.

The chain joins TRBV27 to TRBJ1-5; D is undetermined. The CDR3 runs 14 residues. Trimming shortened V by 0 bases and J by 0 bases, and 3 bases separated the two germline ends. Germline-derived CDR1 and CDR2 are MNHEY and SMNVEV (reference sequence). This CDR3 reads CASSLSYSNQPQHF. In DNA, the CDR3 is TGTGCCAGCAGTTTATCCTATAGCAATCAGCCCCAGCATTTT.

The chain is built from TRBV7-2 and TRBJ1-4, with 7 bases identical to TRBD1. CDR3 length: 13 amino acids. Germline V gives CDR1 SGHTA, CDR2 FQGNSA. The V gene end was trimmed by 3 bases and the J gene end by 8 bases; junction bases not matched to a gene: 3. The CDR3 sequence: CASSFRGSEKLFF. Written as DNA, the CDR3 is TGTGCCAGCAGCTTCAGGGGGAGCGAAAAACTGTTTTTT.

This clone appeared a few times. Other nucleotide sequences in the sample specify the same CDR3. Here the CDR3 DNA reads TGTGCCAGCAGCGGGGGAGTCAGATCCCTTAGTGGCTACACCTTC. Translating gives CASSGGVRSLSGYTF. The chain carries TRBV9 and TRBJ1-2; D ambiguous. The V end was cut by 3 bases, the J end by 7 bases, with 19 bases between. The CDR3 is 15 amino acids. Germline V lookup: CDR1 SGDLS, CDR2 YYNGEE.

This clone was counted a few times. The chain joins TRBV7-2 to TRBJ1-2, with D possibly TRBD1 on 6 matching bases. Germline CDR1 SGHTA, CDR2 FQGNSA. This CDR3 contains 15 residues. Trimming removed 3 bases from V and 2 bases from J, with 13 bases in between. CDR3 sequence reads: CASSFITGKNYGYTF. In DNA form, the CDR3 reads TGTGCCAGCAGCTTTATTACAGGGAAAAACTATGGCTACACCTTC.

The V and J genes are TRBV5-4 and TRBJ2-3; the match to TRBD2 covers 14 bases. Unmatched junction bases numbered 7, after V lost 3 bases and J lost 7 bases. This CDR3 is built from 16 residues. Germline assignment: CDR1 SGHNT and CDR2 YYREEE (reference sequence). CDR3 nucleotide sequence: TGTGCCAGCAGCTCCCCGACTAGCGGGAGGGATAATACGCAGTATTTT. This sequence encodes CASSSPTSGRDNTQYF.

This clone was recorded once. V is TRBV6-6 and J is TRBJ2-3, with a weak D call TRBD1 (6 bases). CDR1 and CDR2 from the germline V gene are MNHNY and SVGAGI (reference sequence). The V end was cut by 0 bases, the J end by 5 bases, with 15 bases between. The CDR3 sequence is 16 residues long. The CDR3 DNA follows: TGTGCCAGCAGTTACTCGAGGGACAAATGGGTAGATACGCAGTATTTT. Protein sequence: CASSYSRDKWVDTQYF.

This chain joins TRBV23-1 and TRBJ2-7, with 8 bases matching TRBD1. TRBV23-1 is an ORF; its function is uncertain. With V trimmed by 1 base and J by 2 bases, 7 bases remained unmatched. The CDR3 totals 16 residues. The CDR3 coding sequence is TGCGCCAGCAGTCAATTAGAGGACAGGGTTACCTACGAGCAGTACGTC. The encoded protein is CASSQLEDRVTYEQYV.

This clone occurred once. The same CDR3 is also encoded by other DNA sequences in this sample. V usage is TRBV6-2 or TRBV6-3 and J usage is TRBJ2-5, with D uncertain. CDR1 MNHEY and CDR2 SVGEGT come from the germline V gene. CDR3 length: 11 residues. With 3 bases removed from V and 5 bases from J, the gap between germline ends came to 4 bases. CDR3 DNA: TGTGCCAGCAGTTATCGGGAGACCCAGTACTTC. Translation: CASSYRETQYF.

This chain joins TRBV20-1 and TRBJ2-5; possible D gene TRBD1, 5 bases. The V gene lost 6 bases and the J gene lost 5 bases, with 10 bases spanning the gap. This CDR3 is built from 11 residues. Germline values: CDR1 DFQATT, CDR2 SNEGSKA (reference sequence). CDR3 bases: TGCAGTGCGGGGCCGCCCGAGACCCAGTACTTC. Protein: CSAGPPETQYF.

This clone appeared a single time. The chain couples TRBV5-6 to TRBJ1-3, with 7 positions matching TRBD1. CDR1 SGHDT and CDR2 YYEEEE come from the germline V gene. This CDR3 has 17 residues. V gave up 0 bases and J gave up 2 bases; unmatched junction bases: 8. CDR3 residues: CASSLANRGAAGNTIYF. The CDR3, as DNA: TGTGCCAGCAGCTTGGCTAACAGGGGAGCGGCTGGAAACACCATATATTTT.